This T cell receptor beta chain was documented in a study of shared clonotypes between healthy human individuals. The CDR3 extends over 15 amino acids. Germline V gene sequence: CDR1 LNHDA, CDR2 SQIVND (reference sequence). The ends were cut back, 7 bases at V and 0 bases at J, with 15 bases in the middle. The protocol was immunoSEQ multiplex PCR, while the TCRdb copy is restricted to in-frame clones and leaves out a portion. This table holds a few hundred thousand clones, 97% found once. The sample comprised naive CD4+ T cells sorted from blood. Subset meaning: CD45RA+ positively selected. The TCR originated in a woman aged 25 to 39 in good health. The gene calls are TRBV19 and TRBJ1-1, with D possibly being TRBD1 (5 bases). CDR3: CASKVTGVMNTEAFF. The CDR3 coding sequence is TGTGCCAGTAAGGTAACAGGAGTTATGAACACTGAAGCTTTCTTT.